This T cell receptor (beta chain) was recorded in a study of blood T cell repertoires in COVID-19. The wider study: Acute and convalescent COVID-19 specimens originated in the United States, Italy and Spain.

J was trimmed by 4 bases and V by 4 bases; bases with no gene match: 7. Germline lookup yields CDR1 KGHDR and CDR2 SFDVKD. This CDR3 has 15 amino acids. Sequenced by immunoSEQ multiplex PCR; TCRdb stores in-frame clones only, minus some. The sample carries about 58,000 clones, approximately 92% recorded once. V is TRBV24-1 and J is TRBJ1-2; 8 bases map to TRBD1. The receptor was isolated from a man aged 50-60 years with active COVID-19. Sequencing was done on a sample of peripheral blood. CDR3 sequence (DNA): TGTGCCACCAGTGACCGCACAGGGGGACCCTATGGCTACACCTTC. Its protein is CATSDRTGGPYGYTF.